One sample yielded the 15 T cell receptor beta chains listed below, sequenced in a study of cytomegalovirus exposure and HLA in healthy donors. In the PCR, 60 Vbeta and 13 Jbeta primers were used. Repertoires were generated with immunoSEQ multiplex PCR, while TCRdb's copy carries only in-frame clones and drops some. The table has fewer than 150,000 clones, over 65% seen once. Sequenced material: PBMCs. The receptors here all came from a woman aged 25-40 years in good health and CMV-seropositive.

The chain joins TRBV27 to TRBJ2-7; D unclear. V lost 5 bases, J lost 4 bases, and 12 bases lay in between. This CDR3 has 13 residues. CDR1 and CDR2 (germline): MNHEY, SMNVEV (reference sequence). The CDR3 sequence: CASSPTSEYEQYF. The CDR3 DNA sequence: TGTGCCAGCAGTCCCACCTCAGAATACGAGCAGTACTTC.

This rearrangement joins TRBV27 to TRBJ2-7, with D unclear. V was shortened by 3 bases and J by 2 bases, with 11 bases between the two germline ends. The CDR3 loop spans 14 amino acids. CDR1 MNHEY and CDR2 SMNVEV come from the germline V gene (reference sequence). The chain's CDR3 is CASSFYAGAYEQYF. The DNA of the CDR3 is TGTGCCAGCAGTTTCTATGCAGGCGCCTACGAGCAGTACTTC.

V and J are TRBV19 and TRBJ1-1, with unresolved D. V was pared by 2 bases and J by 8 bases, with 9 bases between. Germline loops: CDR1 LNHDA, CDR2 SQIVND (reference sequence). The CDR3 is 12 residues long. The CDR3 nucleotides are TGTGCCAGTAGTATATCTTCACTGGAAGCTTTCTTT. Translating gives CASSISSLEAFF.

V gene TRBV6-5 combines with J gene TRBJ2-1, with TRBD2 as a possible D gene (5 bases). Trimming pared 0 bases from V and 2 bases from J, leaving 11 bases between. CDR1 MNHEY and CDR2 SVGAGI come from the germline V gene. This CDR3 is built from 16 residues. The CDR3 sequence: CASSYSRGYPYNEQFF. CDR3 bases: TGTGCCAGCAGTTACTCGCGCGGGTACCCCTACAATGAGCAGTTCTTC.

The chain recombines TRBV6-1 with TRBJ2-5; 10 nucleotides line up with TRBD2. The V gene end was trimmed by 5 bases and the J gene end by 5 bases; junction bases not matched to a gene: 8. The CDR3 spans 15 residues. Germline CDR1 MNHNS, CDR2 SASEGT. In nucleotides, the CDR3 is TGTGCCAGCAGTCCAGGACTAGCGGCGTTGGAGACCCAGTACTTC. This encodes CASSPGLAALETQYF.

This clone was detected only a few times. The rearrangement links TRBV4-1 to TRBJ1-4; D not certain. Trimming stripped 0 bases from V and 6 bases from J, with 11 bases between. Looked up from germline, CDR1 is MGHRA and CDR2 is YSYEKL. This CDR3 spans 15 amino acids. Written as DNA, the CDR3 is TGCGCCAGCAGCCAAGAAGGCGCGGGGTATGAAAAACTGTTTTTT. As protein: CASSQEGAGYEKLFF.

The chain combines TRBV4-2 with TRBJ1-6, with 10 bases identical to TRBD1. The J segment lost 7 bases and the V segment lost 1 base, leaving 1 base of the junction unmatched. The germline CDR1 and CDR2 sequences are LGHNA and YNFKEQ. The CDR3 has 15 residues. The CDR3 nucleotides are TGTGCCAGCAGCCAAGGGACAGGGGGAAATTCACCCCTCCACTTT. This translates into CASSQGTGGNSPLHF.

This clone was picked up one time. The chain employs TRBV7-2 and TRBJ1-6; TRBD1 aligns across 9 bases. Germline-derived CDR1 and CDR2 are SGHTA and FQGNSA. Unmatched junction bases numbered 7, after V lost 5 bases and J lost 8 bases. The CDR3 consists of 15 residues. Here the CDR3 DNA reads TGTGCCAGCAGCGCGGGACAGGGTTGGGATTCACCCCTCCACTTT. This translates into CASSAGQGWDSPLHF.

The chain links TRBV2 to TRBJ2-3, with 9 bases identical to TRBD1. V dropped 4 bases and J dropped 2; count of bases not matched to a gene: 4. The germline V gene encodes CDR1 SNHLY and CDR2 FYNNEI. The CDR3 is 15 amino acids. The CDR3 coding sequence is TGTGCCAGCAGTGCCGGGACAGGGCTCACAGATACGCAGTATTTT. The encoded protein is CASSAGTGLTDTQYF.

V is TRBV5-1 and J is TRBJ2-1; the match to TRBD2 covers 9 bases. The CDR3 runs to 16 residues. J lost 4 bases, V lost 0 bases, and 5 bases had no gene match. Germline V gene sequence: CDR1 SGHRS, CDR2 YFSETQ. The CDR3 here is CASSLAPSGVYNEQFF. CDR3 nucleotides: TGCGCCAGCAGCTTGGCTCCTAGCGGGGTGTACAATGAGCAGTTCTTC.

The V and J genes are TRBV9 and TRBJ1-2; 8 bases align to TRBD1. CDR3 length: 15 residues. Germline trimming cut 2 bases from V and 4 bases from J; bases unmatched to any gene: 7. CDR1 is SGDLS, CDR2 YYNGEE, per germline. The CDR3 here is CASSVSAGGLYGYTF. CDR3 sequence (DNA): TGTGCCAGCAGCGTTTCGGCAGGGGGCCTCTATGGCTACACCTTC.

The rearrangement links TRBV11-3 to TRBJ1-6; 8 nucleotides line up with TRBD1. Per the germline V gene, CDR1 is SGHNT and CDR2 is YENEEA. This CDR3 comprises 15 residues. Trimming cost V 10 bases and J 7 bases; bases outside gene matches: 12. CDR3: CATAKNRGDNSPLHF. CDR3 nucleotides: TGTGCCACCGCCAAAAACAGGGGGGACAATTCACCCCTCCACTTT.

The chain links TRBV7-2 to TRBJ1-2, with 8 bases aligning to TRBD1. Germline V CDR1 and CDR2: SGHTA, FQGNSA. CDR3 size: 14 residues. V lost 3 bases, J lost 7 bases, and 7 bases stayed unmatched. The CDR3, as DNA: TGTGCCAGCAGCTTCTCGCAGGGGGCGGCTGGCTACACCTTC. Its protein is CASSFSQGAAGYTF.

The rearrangement joins TRBV30 to TRBJ1-2; D is uncertain. Between the trimmed V and J ends, which lost 5 bases and 7 bases, there was a span of 20 bases. CDR1 and CDR2 (germline): GTSNPN, SVGIG (reference sequence). This CDR3 comprises 14 residues. The CDR3 DNA follows: TGTGCCTGGGATAGGTTTGAGGGTGGCGTTGGCTACACCTTC. Amino acid sequence: CAWDRFEGGVGYTF. The full variable domain, rest sourced from reference TRBV30 and TRBJ1-2, is SQTIHQWPATLVQPVGSPLSLECTVEGTSNPNLYWYRQAAGRGLQLLFYSVGIGQISSEVPQNLSASRPQDRQFILSSKKLLLSDSGFYLCAWDRFEGGVGYTFGSGTRLTVV.

The gene calls are TRBV14 and TRBJ1-2, with D possibly matching TRBD1 (6 bases). V gave up 0 bases and J gave up 4 bases, with 12 bases separating them. Germline CDR1 SGHDN, CDR2 FVKESK. CDR3 length equals 15 residues. DNA of the CDR3: TGTGCCAGCAGCCAAGATGGCAGGGGAATCTATGGCTACACCTTC. As protein: CASSQDGRGIYGYTF. The full variable domain, its missing parts supplied by reference TRBV14 and TRBJ1-2, is EAGVTQFPSHSVIEKGQTVTLRCDPISGHDNLYWYRRVMGKEIKFLLHFVKESKQDESGMPNNRFLAERTGGTYSTLKVQPAELEDSGVYFCASSQDGRGIYGYTFGSGTRLTVV.